The next 21 T cell receptor beta chains were all read from a single sample in a study of spatial heterogeneity in lung cancer. Indicated time point: blood at routine non-recurrence follow-up after resection. TCRdb used MiXCR to reprocess the 5' RACE reads, holding one entry per CDR3 protein. The repertoire consists of about 94,000 distinct CDR3 sequences, with roughly 21% occurring once and the leading ten covering just over 20%. Source: PBMCs, taken at follow-up. These receptors were obtained from a male donor with early-stage non-small cell lung cancer.

The V and J genes are TRBV5-1 and TRBJ2-2; possibly TRBD1 for D (5 bases). The V gene's germline CDR1 is SGHRS and CDR2 YFSETQ. This CDR3 region has 13 residues. Trimming left V 8 bases short and J 6 bases short, with 14 bases between. CDR3 sequence (DNA): TGCGCCAGTAGATCGACAGATTCCGGGGAGCTGTTTTTT. This codes for CASRSTDSGELFF.

The table lists this clonotype with a few counts. V and J are TRBV6-5 and TRBJ1-2, with 10 bases identical to TRBD1. The length of the CDR3 is 17 residues. Germline CDR1 is MNHEY and CDR2 is SVGAGI. With V trimmed by 7 bases and J by 4 bases, 15 bases remained unmatched. The CDR3 here is CASTEGGQGRTVYGYTF. DNA of the CDR3: TGTGCCAGCACCGAAGGGGGACAGGGGCGGACCGTCTATGGCTACACCTTC.

This chain joins TRBV7-9 and TRBJ2-7; 7 bases fit TRBD2. V trimming: 1 base; J trimming: 5 bases; junction bases outside the gene matches: 8. The CDR3 sequence is 15 residues long. Germline loops: CDR1 SEHNR, CDR2 FQNEAQ (reference sequence). This CDR3 is CASSLDGLVSHEQYF. In DNA, the CDR3 is TGTGCCAGCAGCTTAGATGGACTAGTCAGTCACGAGCAGTACTTC. Together with reference TRBV7-9 and TRBJ2-7, the CDR3 gives the full variable domain: DTGVSQNPRHKITKRGQNVTFRCDPISEHNRLYWYRQTLGQGPEFLTYFQNEAQLEKSRLLSDRFSAERPKGSFSTLEIQRTEQGDSAMYLCASSLDGLVSHEQYFGPGTRLTVT.

The chain carries TRBV20-1 and TRBJ2-3; D unclear. Germline V gene sequence: CDR1 DFQATT, CDR2 SNEGSKA (reference sequence). V lost 2 bases to trimming and J lost 1 base, with 4 bases between them. The CDR3 has 12 residues. CDR3 loop: CSARYGTDTQYF. CDR3 bases: TGCAGTGCTAGATACGGCACAGATACGCAGTATTTT.

The chain is built from TRBV7-2 and TRBJ1-1; TRBD1 might be the D (5 bases). Germline CDR1 is SGHTA and CDR2 is FQGNSA. V lost 5 bases and J lost 0, with 16 bases in between. The CDR3 covers 16 residues. CDR3: CASSPPPGLLNTEAFF. In DNA, the CDR3 is TGTGCCAGCAGCCCTCCCCCGGGACTTCTGAACACTGAAGCTTTCTTT.

The chain's CDR3 is CASSLRGAMNTEAFF. The CDR3 nucleotides are TGTGCCAGCAGCTTACGAGGGGCCATGAACACTGAAGCTTTCTTT. This chain links TRBV11-2 with TRBJ1-1; TRBD1 is a possible D gene (5 bases). Germline V gene sequence: CDR1 SGHAT, CDR2 FQNNGV. The V gene lost 2 bases and the J gene lost 0 bases, with 10 bases spanning the gap. This CDR3 contains 15 residues. Full variable domain (remainder filled in from reference TRBV11-2 and TRBJ1-1): EAGVAQSPRYKIIEKRQSVAFWCNPISGHATLYWYQQILGQGPKLLIQFQNNGVVDDSQLPKDRFSAERLKGVDSTLKIQPAKLEDSAVYLCASSLRGAMNTEAFFGQGTRLTVV.

This clonotype was counted a few times. The chain couples TRBV20-1 to TRBJ2-4; 13 bases map to TRBD2. Germline V CDR1 and CDR2: DFQATT, SNEGSKA (reference sequence). The CDR3 runs to 13 residues. With V trimmed by 6 bases and J by 7 bases, 3 bases remained unmatched. The DNA for the CDR3 is TGCAGTGCCGAACTAGCGGGAGGGAACATTCAGTACTTC. The encoded protein is CSAELAGGNIQYF.

This clonotype was seen only a few times. The V and J genes are TRBV20-1 and TRBJ2-1; 12 bases align to TRBD2. CDR1 and CDR2 from the germline V gene are DFQATT and SNEGSKA (reference sequence). The CDR3 sequence is 14 residues long. V shed 5 bases and J 6 bases; nucleotides not matched to a gene: 5. The CDR3 DNA reads as TGCAGTGCTTCCGGACTAGCGGGACGCAATGAGCAGTTCTTC. Protein sequence: CSASGLAGRNEQFF.

The chain has TRBV4-1 and TRBJ2-7; D may be TRBD2 (6 bases). Deletions cut 2 bases from V and 5 bases from J, with 22 bases between. This CDR3 has 17 amino acids. Germline CDR1 is MGHRA and CDR2 is YSYEKL. This CDR3 reads CASSQTFRGTWGNEQYF. The CDR3 DNA is TGCGCCAGCAGCCAAACGTTCCGCGGGACTTGGGGGAACGAGCAGTACTTC.

The chain uses TRBV3-1 and TRBJ2-1; D gene uncertain. The ends were cut back, 4 bases at V and 7 bases at J, with 5 bases in the middle. CDR3 length equals 11 residues. CDR1 is LGHDT and CDR2 is YNNKEL in the germline V gene (reference sequence). The DNA of the CDR3 is TGTGCCAGCAGCCTGACGAATGAGCAGTTCTTC. This encodes CASSLTNEQFF.

The J gene is TRBJ2-1, the V gene TRBV5-6; TRBD2 agrees at 7 bases. This CDR3 region has 18 residues. After removal of 4 bases from V and 4 bases from J, the junction contained 17 bases not matched to a gene. CDR1 SGHDT and CDR2 YYEEEE come from the germline V gene. CDR3 coding DNA: TGTGCCAGCAGCCCGCCCACGGGAGGTGGGGTGGGGTACAATGAGCAGTTCTTC. Amino acid sequence: CASSPPTGGGVGYNEQFF.

This clonotype was observed at least ten times. The chain joins TRBV2 to TRBJ2-2; 10 bases are shared with TRBD1. V was pared by 7 bases and J by 10 bases, with 3 bases of the junction left unmatched. The CDR3 loop spans 12 amino acids. Germline V lookup: CDR1 SNHLY, CDR2 FYNNEI. The CDR3 DNA follows: TGTGCCAGCAAGGGACAGGGGCTGGAGCTGTTTTTT. Its protein product is CASKGQGLELFF.

The CDR3: CASSEGRLAESTDTQYF. Written as DNA, the CDR3 is TGTGCCAGCAGCGAGGGGAGACTAGCGGAGAGCACAGATACGCAGTATTTT. This chain uses TRBV11-3 with TRBJ2-3, with 9 positions matching TRBD2. V shed 5 bases and J 0 bases; nucleotides not matched to a gene: 9. CDR1 SGHNT and CDR2 YENEEA come from the germline V gene. The CDR3 has 17 residues.

J is TRBJ1-6 and V is TRBV20-1; D remains unclear. Trimming took off 0 bases at V and 7 bases at J, with 4 bases between the two ends. Germline V gives CDR1 DFQATT, CDR2 SNEGSKA (reference sequence). The CDR3 length is 12 residues. The CDR3 sequence is CSARDTNSPLHF. The CDR3 DNA reads TGCAGTGCTAGAGACACAAATTCACCCCTCCACTTT.

The chain uses TRBV4-1 and TRBJ1-1; maybe TRBD1 (5 bases). Trimming took 4 bases from V and 4 from J, leaving 13 bases between them. This CDR3 has 14 amino acids. The germline V gene encodes CDR1 MGHRA and CDR2 YSYEKL. The CDR3: CASSRDAGITEAFF. CDR3 in DNA: TGCGCCAGCAGCCGGGACGCAGGCATCACTGAAGCTTTCTTT.

The rearrangement joins TRBV2 to TRBJ1-2; 9 bases line up with TRBD1. With 3 bases clipped from V and 4 bases from J, the junction kept 12 bases outside the gene matches. This CDR3 comprises 17 residues. Germline V CDR1 and CDR2: SNHLY, FYNNEI. This CDR3 reads CASSDGTGFATSYGYTF. In DNA form, the CDR3 reads TGTGCCAGCAGTGATGGGACAGGGTTCGCAACTAGCTATGGCTACACCTTC.

The chain combines TRBV5-1 with TRBJ2-3; TRBD1 aligns across 8 bases. The junction had 14 bases not matched to a gene; V was cut back by 4 bases and J by 4 bases. The germline CDR1 and CDR2 sequences are SGHRS and YFSETQ. The CDR3 contains 17 residues. CDR3 region: CASSLGDRGVIADTQYF. In DNA form, the CDR3 reads TGCGCCAGCAGCCTGGGTGACAGGGGTGTGATTGCAGATACGCAGTATTTT.

V and J are TRBV6-1 and TRBJ1-5, with a possible D match to TRBD1 (6 bases). Germline V gene lookup returns CDR1 MNHNS and CDR2 SASEGT. The CDR3 covers 15 residues. V was shortened by 2 bases and J by 3 bases, with 11 bases between the two germline ends. The chain's CDR3 is CASSERGHYNQPQHF. The DNA of the CDR3 is TGTGCCAGCAGTGAAAGGGGACACTACAATCAGCCCCAGCATTTT.

The V gene is TRBV20-1, the J gene TRBJ1-2, with D unresolved. Between the trimmed V and J ends, which lost 1 base and 6 bases, there was a span of 12 bases. Germline V gene data show CDR1 as DFQATT and CDR2 as SNEGSKA (reference sequence). The CDR3 sequence is 13 residues long. CDR3 protein: CSARVPTADGYTF. The CDR3, as DNA: TGCAGTGCTAGAGTTCCTACGGCGGATGGCTACACCTTC.

This clonotype was counted at least ten times. The chain has TRBV20-1 and TRBJ2-1, with D maybe TRBD2 (6 bases). There are 14 residues in the CDR3. V lost 3 bases and J lost 0, with 9 bases in between. Germline-derived CDR1 and CDR2 are DFQATT and SNEGSKA (reference sequence). The CDR3 bases are TGCAGTGCTAGGGAGGGGAGCTCCTACAATGAGCAGTTCTTC. Amino acid sequence: CSAREGSSYNEQFF.

This clonotype is labeled as medium-sized (0.01 to 0.1%). The rearrangement links TRBV20-1 to TRBJ2-1; 8 bases fit TRBD1. The CDR3 has 15 residues. Trimming at V came to 0 bases and at J to 3 bases, leaving 4 bases not matched to a gene. The V gene's germline CDR1 is DFQATT and CDR2 SNEGSKA (reference sequence). The CDR3 nucleotides are TGCAGTGCTAGAGATGTACAGGGGGTCTACAATGAGCAGTTCTTC. Translated, it gives CSARDVQGVYNEQFF.